These T cell receptor beta chains were read from a single sample in a study of molecular identifiers for immune sequencing clone quantification. MiXCR was run by TCRdb on the PCR reads, yielding one entry per CDR3 protein. The table lists 600,000 to 650,000 distinct CDR3 sequences, about 20% of them singletons. What was sequenced was naive CD8+ T cells from blood, with Jurkat cell RNA spiked in. The receptors derive from a human donor in good health. Some libraries in this study had Jurkat cell RNA spiked in. CDR3s include the opening cysteine and the closing phenylalanine or tryptophan. The D gene is left open where the match is weak. Rows give clone size only sometimes, using once, few, many, or a class for an expanded clone.

V gene	J gene	clone size	D gene	CDR3 protein	CDR3 DNA
TRBV6-2/TRBV6-3	TRBJ2-5	-	-	CASSYTSYQETQYF	TGTGCCAGCAGCTATACTAGTTACCAAGAGACCCAGTACTTC
TRBV6-5	TRBJ1-3	many	-	CASSSSRRSSGNTIYF	TGTGCCAGCAGTTCCTCCAGGAGAAGCTCTGGAAACACCATATATTTT
TRBV7-8	TRBJ2-3	many	-	CASSPRADTLTDTQYF	TGTGCCAGCAGCCCAAGGGCGGACACACTAACAGATACGCAGTATTTT
TRBV29-1	TRBJ2-7	-	-	CSVRGGYKQYF	TGCAGCGTCCGTGGGGGCTACAAGCAGTACTTC
TRBV7-9	TRBJ2-2	-	-	CASSFSENTGELFF	TGTGCCAGCAGCTTCTCCGAGAACACCGGGGAGCTGTTTTTT
TRBV9	TRBJ2-7	many	TRBD2	CASSISGGPSYEQYF	TGTGCCAGCAGCATAAGCGGGGGCCCCTCCTACGAGCAGTACTTC
TRBV27	TRBJ2-3	-	-	CASSFGGRPCTDMQCF	TGTGCCAGCAGTTTCGGGGGCCGTCCGTGCACAGATATGCAGTGTTTT
TRBV24-1	TRBJ2-3	few	TRBD2	CATSDLFSGVGTDTQYF	TGTGCCACCAGTGATTTATTTAGCGGGGTAGGCACAGATACGCAGTATTTT
TRBV25-1	TRBJ2-4	-	-	CASMTQGSSYIQHF	TGTGCCAGCATGACACAGGGTAGTTCATACATTCAGCACTTC
TRBV5-6	TRBJ1-1	many	-	CASSSGGMARTSGAFF	TGTGCCAGCAGCTCCGGGGGGATGGCCCGCACGTCGGGAGCTTTCTTT
TRBV5-6	TRBJ1-1	once	TRBD1	CASSLRPGQMNTEAFF	TGTGCCAGCAGCCTAAGACCGGGACAGATGAACACTGAAGCTTTCTTT
TRBV9	TRBJ2-2	few	TRBD2	CASSLWGGQDGELFF	TGTGCCAGCAGCCTATGGGGGGGTCAGGACGGGGAGCTGTTTTTT
TRBV20-1	TRBJ1-1	once	TRBD1	CSARALGAGGWNTEALF	TGCAGTGCTAGAGCTCTCGGAGCAGGGGGCTGGAACACTGAAGCTCTCTTT
TRBV6-2/TRBV6-3	TRBJ2-7	many	-	CASSYSRSEQYF	TGTGCCAGCAGTTACTCCCGTAGCGAGCAGTACTTC
TRBV4-3	TRBJ2-3	many	-	CASREDAYGPDTQYF	TGCGCCAGCAGGGAGGACGCCTATGGCCCAGATACGCAGTATTTT
TRBV18	TRBJ2-7	-	-	CASSPPSYSPTYEQYF	TGTGCCAGCTCACCACCGAGTTATTCACCTACCTACGAGCAGTACTTC
TRBV20-1	TRBJ2-1	few	-	CSARGGLSYNEQFF	TGCAGTGCTAGGGGCGGCCTCTCCTACAATGAGCAGTTCTTC
TRBV18	TRBJ2-1	few	TRBD1	CASSPGQGFYNEQFF	TGTGCCAGCTCACCAGGACAGGGATTCTACAATGAGCAGTTCTTC
TRBV28	TRBJ1-1	-	TRBD1	CASTGTGDMNTEAFF	TGTGCCAGCACGGGGACAGGGGATATGAACACTGAAGCTTTCTTT
TRBV20-1	TRBJ2-1	few	-	CSARDPGQLNEQFF	TGCAGTGCTAGAGACCCCGGACAGCTCAATGAGCAGTTCTTC
TRBV18	TRBJ2-2	once	-	CASHRGPYTGELFF	TGTGCCAGCCACCGGGGACCGTACACCGGGGAGCTGTTTTTT
TRBV20-1	TRBJ2-1	many	TRBD2	CSARLNFFPGGYNEQFF	TGCAGTGCTAGACTGAATTTTTTCCCGGGGGGATACAATGAGCAGTTCTTC